This T cell receptor beta chain came from a study of shared clonotypes between healthy human individuals. The CDR3 loop spans 14 amino acids. The junction had 8 bases not matched to a gene; V was cut back by 6 bases and J by 3 bases. CDR1 MDHEN and CDR2 SYDVKM come from the germline V gene. Study-wide points: Lower generation probabilities were found for non-shared clonotypes than for those shared by all four donors. Tissue TCR repertoires likely differ from these blood-only repertoires.

Regarding this clone: Its antigen is as yet unknown.

CD8 cells regarded as naive lacked CD45RO, were positively chosen for CCR7, and omitted terminally differentiated effector memory CD45RA+ cells. Sorted-subset replicate PCR reactions were performed with around 200 ng DNA, corresponding to tens of thousands of T cell genomes. TCRdb's table, derived via immunoSEQ multiplex PCR, lists solely in-frame clones and lacks some. This table has millions of clones, roughly 91% appearing once. The J gene is TRBJ2-7, the V gene TRBV28; 7 bases are a match to TRBD1. This sequence was found in a man in his late teens or twenties in good health. Some clones in this sample may be carry-over from other donors' samples. Source material: naive CD8+ T cells from PBMCs. This chain's CDR3 is CASRDPGQIYEQYF. The CDR3 region has the DNA TGTGCCAGCAGGGACCCGGGACAGATCTACGAGCAGTACTTC.